A selection of T cell receptor beta chains follows, all from one sample in a study of T cell responses to AZD1222 COVID-19 vaccine. Only in-frame clones appear in the TCRdb table, and some are missing; sequencing was by immunoSEQ multiplex PCR. Here the sample spans about 120,000 clones, around 90% being singletons. The sample was peripheral blood, taken on day 0 of AZD1222 vaccination. These receptors came from an adult in good health. Each CDR3 is given with its conserved first and last residue. The D gene is left open where the match is weak. Clone size is stated in some rows and not others, as once, few, many or a class when expanded.

d_call j_call v_call clone_size cdr3_aa cdr3_nt
- TRBJ2-1 TRBV19 - CASSIDWVAGSSYNEQFF TGTGCCAGTAGTATAGATTGGGTTGCCGGGAGCTCCTACAATGAGCAGTTCTTC
TRBD1 TRBJ1-4 TRBV5-1 - CASSFTGGGGEKLFF TGCGCCAGCAGCTTTACAGGGGGCGGAGGTGAAAAACTGTTTTTT
TRBD1 TRBJ1-1 TRBV6-5 - CASSYSNRGYTEAFF TGTGCCAGCAGTTACTCGAACAGGGGATACACTGAAGCTTTCTTT
TRBD1 TRBJ1-5 TRBV15 once CATSSPETGRNQPQHF TGTGCCACCAGCAGCCCCGAGACAGGGAGGAATCAGCCCCAGCATTTT
- TRBJ2-5 TRBV18 - CASSPGLSETQYF TGTGCCAGCTCACCTGGCTTATCGGAGACCCAGTACTTC
TRBD1 TRBJ1-4 TRBV2 - CASSTGGREKLFF TGTGCCAGCAGCACAGGGGGCCGAGAAAAACTGTTTTTT
- TRBJ2-5 TRBV19 - CASSIVSGYGQETQYF TGTGCCAGTAGTATAGTGAGCGGTTACGGCCAAGAGACCCAGTACTTC
TRBD1 TRBJ1-5 TRBV10-3 - CAISESGQGEDQPQHF TGTGCCATCAGTGAGTCTGGACAGGGTGAGGATCAGCCCCAGCATTTT
- TRBJ1-1 TRBV28 - CASRVRTEAFF TGTGCCAGCAGGGTTCGGACTGAAGCTTTCTTT
- TRBJ2-5 TRBV6-5 few CASSPGTQLRETQYF TGTGCCAGCAGTCCCGGGACCCAGCTCCGAGAGACCCAGTACTTC
- TRBJ2-5 TRBV18 - CASSPGQGETQYF TGTGCCAGCTCACCAGGTCAGGGAGAGACCCAGTACTTC
- TRBJ2-7 TRBV5-8 - CASSLVPTHEQYF TGTGCCAGCAGCTTGGTACCAACGCACGAGCAGTACTTC
- TRBJ1-1 TRBV9 - CASSVVPGNTEAFF TGTGCCAGCAGCGTAGTACCGGGGAACACTGAAGCTTTCTTT
- TRBJ1-5 TRBV12-3/TRBV12-4 once CASSREGHQPQHF TGTGCCAGCAGCCGCGAAGGCCATCAGCCCCAGCATTTT
- TRBJ2-2 TRBV18 - CASSPPGNTGELFF TGTGCCAGCTCACCACCAGGGAACACCGGGGAGCTGTTTTTT
- TRBJ1-5 TRBV12-3/TRBV12-4 - CASSFNRNQPQHF TGTGCCAGCAGTTTTAATAGGAATCAGCCCCAGCATTTT
TRBD1 TRBJ2-3 TRBV7-2 once CASRTGGTDTQYF TGTGCCAGCAGAACAGGGGGCACAGATACGCAGTATTTT
TRBD1 TRBJ2-7 TRBV10-1 - CASSPRQGRNEQYF TGCGCCAGCAGTCCAAGACAGGGTAGGAACGAGCAGTACTTC
TRBD2 TRBJ2-4 TRBV3-1/TRBV3-2 once CASSHSGLNKLNIQYF TGTGCCAGCAGCCACTCGGGACTAAATAAATTGAACATTCAGTACTTC
TRBD1 TRBJ1-5 TRBV6-5 - CASSSTGGDQPQHF TGTGCCAGCAGTTCAACAGGGGGGGATCAGCCCCAGCATTTT
- TRBJ1-3 TRBV9 - CASSVAGGREGNTIYF TGTGCCAGCAGCGTAGCGGGTGGCAGGGAAGGAAACACCATATATTTT
TRBD2 TRBJ2-2 TRBV3-1/TRBV3-2 - CASSQVGAGANTGELFF TGTGCCAGCAGCCAAGTCGGGGCGGGGGCGAACACCGGGGAGCTGTTTTTT
- TRBJ1-5 TRBV30 - CAWSVGPSSRPQHF TGTGCCTGGAGCGTTGGACCCAGCTCCCGGCCCCAGCATTTT
- TRBJ2-5 TRBV7-2 - CASSLGLVYQETQYF TGTGCCAGCAGCCTCGGGCTAGTGTACCAAGAGACCCAGTACTTC
- TRBJ2-1 TRBV15 - CAIQGFSYNEQFF TGTGCCATACAGGGTTTTTCCTACAATGAGCAGTTCTTC
TRBD1 TRBJ1-1 TRBV28 - CASSLVTGGLTNTEAFF TGTGCCAGCAGTTTAGTGACAGGGGGCCTAACGAACACTGAAGCTTTCTTT
TRBD1 TRBJ1-4 TRBV3-1/TRBV3-2 - CASSQAAGGEKLFF TGTGCCAGCAGCCAAGCGGCAGGGGGCGAAAAACTGTTTTTT
TRBD2 TRBJ2-5 TRBV2 - CASSTSGGAEETQYF TGTGCCAGCAGTACTAGCGGGGGGGCCGAGGAGACCCAGTACTTC
TRBD1 TRBJ1-6 TRBV4-1 - CASSHQGGPYNSPLHF TGCGCCAGCAGCCACCAAGGGGGCCCCTATAATTCACCCCTCCACTTT
- TRBJ1-3 TRBV19 - CASRIDTTGNTIYF TGTGCCAGTAGAATCGACACTACTGGAAACACCATATATTTT
- TRBJ1-2 TRBV5-1 - CASSISNYGYTF TGCGCCAGCAGCATCTCTAACTATGGCTACACCTTC
TRBD1 TRBJ2-3 TRBV9 once CASSVDGTGIVAQYF TGTGCCAGCAGCGTAGACGGGACAGGAATAGTCGCGCAGTATTTT
TRBD1 TRBJ1-6 TRBV25-1 - CASSGTGAHYNSPLHF TGTGCCAGCAGTGGGACAGGGGCCCACTATAATTCACCCCTCCACTTT
TRBD1 TRBJ1-2 TRBV28 - CASTPTGTNYGYTF TGTGCCAGCACCCCGACAGGGACTAACTATGGCTACACCTTC
- TRBJ2-3 TRBV7-9 - CASSFVGGDTQYF TGTGCCAGCAGCTTCGTCGGAGGAGATACGCAGTATTTT
TRBD2 TRBJ2-3 TRBV7-3 - CASSWEGAGDSTDTQYF TGTGCCAGCAGCTGGGAGGGAGCGGGGGATAGCACAGATACGCAGTATTTT
- TRBJ2-2 TRBV11-2 - CASSVSVQELFF TGTGCCAGCAGCGTCTCAGTACAGGAGCTGTTTTTT
- TRBJ2-5 TRBV14 - CASSRSRGSETQYF TGTGCCAGCAGCCGATCCAGGGGTAGTGAGACCCAGTACTTC
- TRBJ1-6 TRBV7-2 - CASSLPGGGPNSPLHF TGTGCCAGCAGCCTACCGGGGGGGGGCCCTAATTCACCCCTCCACTTT
TRBD1 TRBJ1-1 TRBV12-3/TRBV12-4 - CAIAGGAYTEAFF TGTGCCATAGCAGGGGGGGCATACACTGAAGCTTTCTTT
- TRBJ2-1 TRBV19 - CASSIVWRDNEQFF TGTGCCAGTAGTATAGTATGGCGAGACAATGAGCAGTTCTTC
TRBD1 TRBJ1-1 TRBV5-4 - CASSDGTVGNTEAFF TGTGCCAGCAGCGACGGGACAGTAGGGAACACTGAAGCTTTCTTT
TRBD2 TRBJ2-2 TRBV7-2 - CASSARLAGGNTGELFF TGTGCCAGCAGCGCTCGACTAGCGGGGGGTAACACCGGGGAGCTGTTTTTT
- TRBJ1-1 TRBV6-5 - CASGLQVNTEAFF TGTGCCAGCGGGTTACAGGTGAACACTGAAGCTTTCTTT
TRBD2 TRBJ2-1 TRBV5-6 - CASSSITSAAYNEQFF TGTGCCAGCAGCTCGATAACTAGCGCGGCCTACAATGAGCAGTTCTTC
- TRBJ2-5 TRBV4-1 - CASSQRQIETQYF TGCGCCAGCAGCCAAAGACAGATAGAGACCCAGTACTTC
- TRBJ2-7 TRBV27 - CASSRSRESYEQYF TGTGCCAGCAGTCGTAGTAGAGAGTCCTACGAGCAGTACTTC
- TRBJ2-5 TRBV4-2 - CASSLDGDAGRRETQYF TGTGCCAGCAGCCTTGACGGTGATGCAGGGCGAAGAGAGACCCAGTACTTC
TRBD1 TRBJ2-7 TRBV5-4 - CASSLARGPAYEQYF TGTGCCAGCAGCTTGGCGAGGGGGCCTGCCTACGAGCAGTACTTC